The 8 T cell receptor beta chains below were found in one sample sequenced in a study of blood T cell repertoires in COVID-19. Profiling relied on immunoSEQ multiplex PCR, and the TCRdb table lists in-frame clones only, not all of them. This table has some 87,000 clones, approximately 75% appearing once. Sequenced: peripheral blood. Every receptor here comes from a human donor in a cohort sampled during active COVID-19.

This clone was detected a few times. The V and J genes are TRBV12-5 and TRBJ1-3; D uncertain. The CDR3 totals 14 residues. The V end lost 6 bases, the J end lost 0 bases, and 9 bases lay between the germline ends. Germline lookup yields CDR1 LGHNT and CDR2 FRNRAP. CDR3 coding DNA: TGTGCTAGTGGCCTCGGGGTCTCTGGAAACACCATATATTTT. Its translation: CASGLGVSGNTIYF.

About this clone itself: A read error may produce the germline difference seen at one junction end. This CDR3 reads CASSYNIGQLVYGQYF. CDR3 bases: TGTGCCAGCAGTTACAACATAGGACAGCTCGTTTACGGGCAGTACTTC. J is TRBJ2-7 and V is TRBV6-5; D may be TRBD1 (6 bases). The CDR3 has 16 amino acids. The V gene's germline CDR1 is MNHEY and CDR2 SVGAGI.

The CDR3: CASSLTSGTTTDTQYF. For the CDR3, the DNA is TGTGCCAGCAGCTTAACTTCCGGGACTACCACAGATACGCAGTATTTT. The gene calls are TRBV7-3 and TRBJ2-3; TRBD2 matches 7 bases. The CDR3 totals 16 residues. Looked up from germline, CDR1 is SGHTA and CDR2 is FQGTGA. The junction had 5 bases not matched to a gene; V was cut back by 0 bases and J by 2 bases.

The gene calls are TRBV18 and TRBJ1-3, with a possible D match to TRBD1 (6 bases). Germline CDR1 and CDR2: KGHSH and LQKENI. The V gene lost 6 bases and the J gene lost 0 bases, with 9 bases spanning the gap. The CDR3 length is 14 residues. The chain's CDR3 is CASSSDSSGNTIYF. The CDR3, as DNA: TGTGCCAGCTCTTCGGACAGCTCTGGAAACACCATATATTTT.

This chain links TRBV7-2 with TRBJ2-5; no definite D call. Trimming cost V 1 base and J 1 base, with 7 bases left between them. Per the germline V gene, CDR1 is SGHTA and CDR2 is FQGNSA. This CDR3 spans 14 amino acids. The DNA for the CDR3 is TGTGCCAGCAGCTTAGGGGCAGGCCAAGAGACCCAGTACTTC. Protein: CASSLGAGQETQYF.

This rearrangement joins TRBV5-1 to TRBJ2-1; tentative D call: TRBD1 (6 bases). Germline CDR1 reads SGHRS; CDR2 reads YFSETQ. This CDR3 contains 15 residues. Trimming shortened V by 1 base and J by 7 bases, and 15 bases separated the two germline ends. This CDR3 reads CASSLLNRARNEQFF. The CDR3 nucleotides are TGCGCCAGCAGCTTGCTCAACAGGGCTAGAAATGAGCAGTTCTTC.

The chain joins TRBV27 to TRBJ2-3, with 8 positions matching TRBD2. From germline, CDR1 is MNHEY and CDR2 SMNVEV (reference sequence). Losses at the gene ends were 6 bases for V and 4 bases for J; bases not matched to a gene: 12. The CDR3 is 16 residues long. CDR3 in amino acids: CASRRAQRGTPDTQYF. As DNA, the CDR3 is TGTGCCAGCAGACGAGCCCAGCGGGGGACCCCAGATACGCAGTATTTT.

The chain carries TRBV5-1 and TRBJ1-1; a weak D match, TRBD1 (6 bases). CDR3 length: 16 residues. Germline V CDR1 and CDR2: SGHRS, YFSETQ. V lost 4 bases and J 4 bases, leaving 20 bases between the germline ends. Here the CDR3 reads CASSLGGLGWGTEAFF. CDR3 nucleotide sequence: TGCGCCAGCAGCCTAGGGGGTCTGGGTTGGGGCACTGAAGCTTTCTTT.